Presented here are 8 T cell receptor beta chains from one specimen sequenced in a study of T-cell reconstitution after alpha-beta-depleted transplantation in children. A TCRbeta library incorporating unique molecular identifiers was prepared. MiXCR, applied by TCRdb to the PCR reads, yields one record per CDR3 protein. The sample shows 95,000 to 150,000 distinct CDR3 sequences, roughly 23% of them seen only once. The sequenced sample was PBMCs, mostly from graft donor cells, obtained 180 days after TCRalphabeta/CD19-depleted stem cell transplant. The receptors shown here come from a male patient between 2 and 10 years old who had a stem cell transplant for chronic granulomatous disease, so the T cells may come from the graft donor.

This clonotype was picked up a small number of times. In DNA, the CDR3 is TGTGCCAGCAGCTCCGGGAACACCGGGGAGCTGTTTTTT. Translated, it gives CASSSGNTGELFF. The rearrangement joins TRBV7-6 to TRBJ2-2; D gene ambiguous. CDR1 is SGHVS, CDR2 FNYEAQ, per germline. Trimming took 4 bases from V and 1 from J, leaving 4 bases between them. The CDR3 sequence is 13 residues long.

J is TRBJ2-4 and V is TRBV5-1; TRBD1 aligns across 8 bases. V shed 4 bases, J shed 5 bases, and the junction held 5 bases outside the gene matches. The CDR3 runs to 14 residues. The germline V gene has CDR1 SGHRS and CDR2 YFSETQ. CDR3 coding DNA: TGCGCCAGCAGCCACGGACAGGGTGAAAACATTCAGTACTTC. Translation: CASSHGQGENIQYF.

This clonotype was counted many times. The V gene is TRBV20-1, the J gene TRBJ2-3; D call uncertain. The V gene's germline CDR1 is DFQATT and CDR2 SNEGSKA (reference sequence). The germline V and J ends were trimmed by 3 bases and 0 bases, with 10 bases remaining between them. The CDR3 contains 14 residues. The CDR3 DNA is TGCAGTGCTAGTTTACTGGTTAGCACAGATACGCAGTATTTT. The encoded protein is CSASLLVSTDTQYF.

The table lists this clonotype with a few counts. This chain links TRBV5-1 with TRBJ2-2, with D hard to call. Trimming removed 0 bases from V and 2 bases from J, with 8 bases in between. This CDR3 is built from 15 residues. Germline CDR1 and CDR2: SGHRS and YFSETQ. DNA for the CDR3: TGCGCCAGCAGCTTGGGTCATGGTAACACCGGGGAGCTGTTTTTT. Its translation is CASSLGHGNTGELFF.

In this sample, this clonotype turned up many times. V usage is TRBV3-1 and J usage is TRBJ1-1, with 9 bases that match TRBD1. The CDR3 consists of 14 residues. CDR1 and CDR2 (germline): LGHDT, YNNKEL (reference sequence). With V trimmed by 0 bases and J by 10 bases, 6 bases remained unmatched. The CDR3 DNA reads TGTGCCAGCAGCCAAGAGGTTCCGGGACAGGGAGCTTTCTTT. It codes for CASSQEVPGQGAFF.

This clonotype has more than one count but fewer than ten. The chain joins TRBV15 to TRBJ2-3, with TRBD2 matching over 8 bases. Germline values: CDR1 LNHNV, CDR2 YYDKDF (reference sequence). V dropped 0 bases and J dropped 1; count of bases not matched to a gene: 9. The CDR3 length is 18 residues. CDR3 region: CATSRDLRGGLRTDTQYF. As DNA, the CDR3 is TGTGCCACCAGCAGAGATTTACGGGGGGGCCTTCGCACAGATACGCAGTATTTT. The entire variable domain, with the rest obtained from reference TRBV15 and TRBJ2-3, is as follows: DAMVIQNPRYQVTQFGKPVTLSCSQTLNHNVMYWYQQKSSQAPKLLFHYYDKDFNNEADTPDNFQSRRPNTSFCFLDIRSPGLGDTAMYLCATSRDLRGGLRTDTQYFGPGTRLTVL.

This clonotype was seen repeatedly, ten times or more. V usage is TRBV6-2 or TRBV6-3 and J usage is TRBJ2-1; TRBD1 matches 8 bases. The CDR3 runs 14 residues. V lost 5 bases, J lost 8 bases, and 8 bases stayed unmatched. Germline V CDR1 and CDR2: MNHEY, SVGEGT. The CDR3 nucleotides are TGTGCCAGCAGTCAGGCAGGGGGCTTGGATGAGCAGTTCTTC. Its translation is CASSQAGGLDEQFF.

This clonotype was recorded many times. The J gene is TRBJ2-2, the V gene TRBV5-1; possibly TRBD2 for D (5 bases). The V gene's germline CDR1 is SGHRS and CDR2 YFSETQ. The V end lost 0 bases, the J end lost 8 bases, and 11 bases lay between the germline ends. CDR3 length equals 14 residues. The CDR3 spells CASSLDYPGGELFF. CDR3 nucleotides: TGCGCCAGCAGCTTGGACTATCCGGGGGGGGAGCTGTTTTTT.